The 16 T cell receptor beta chains below come from one sample, sequenced in a study of CD8+ T cells in alopecia areata. RNA, once extracted, was reverse transcribed into cDNA for use as the sequencing template. Profiled with immunoSEQ multiplex PCR; TCRdb holds only in-frame clones, not every one. Of fewer than 100,000 clones listed, 40% to 55% are singletons. The material sequenced was CD4+ T cells sorted from blood. These TCRs come from a human donor with alopecia areata.

The chain has TRBV29-1 and TRBJ2-7; tentative D call: TRBD1 (5 bases). Trimming shortened V by 7 bases and J by 2 bases, and 9 bases separated the two germline ends. The CDR3 runs 11 residues. Per germline, CDR1 SQVTM and CDR2 ANQGSEA. As DNA, the CDR3 is TGCAGCGCCAGGGTCACCTACGAGCAGTACTTC. It specifies CSARVTYEQYF.

This clone turned up a few times. The gene calls are TRBV29-1 and TRBJ2-7; D is undetermined. The CDR3 has 13 amino acids. Germline V gene sequence: CDR1 SQVTM, CDR2 ANQGSEA. Trimming took off 3 bases at V and 6 bases at J, with 15 bases between the two ends. CDR3 in amino acids: CSVDRSSYGEQYF. The DNA for the CDR3 is TGCAGCGTTGACAGGTCCTCCTACGGCGAGCAGTACTTC.

This clone was observed a few times. V usage is TRBV6-1 and J usage is TRBJ2-3; D is tentatively TRBD1 or TRBD2 (6 bases each). V was trimmed by 2 bases and J by 1 base, leaving 16 bases between them. This CDR3 is built from 17 residues. Germline V CDR1 and CDR2: MNHNS, SASEGT. In nucleotides, the CDR3 is TGTGCCAGCAGTGAACTCACAGGGAGGTCTGGCACAGATACGCAGTATTTT. Its translation is CASSELTGRSGTDTQYF.

The J gene is TRBJ1-2, the V gene TRBV15; D may be TRBD1 (6 bases). The length of the CDR3 is 14 residues. Germline loops: CDR1 LNHNV, CDR2 YYDKDF (reference sequence). Between the trimmed V and J ends, which lost 3 bases and 3 bases, there was a span of 11 bases. CDR3 region: CATSSTDRDYGYTF. The CDR3, as DNA: TGTGCCACCAGCAGTACGGACAGAGACTATGGCTACACCTTC.

This clone has just one count. The V gene is TRBV18, the J gene TRBJ1-1; D not resolved. Germline V lookup: CDR1 KGHSH, CDR2 LQKENI. The CDR3 has 13 residues. V lost 3 bases to trimming and J lost 1 base, with 6 bases between them. The chain's CDR3 is CASSPNWNTEAFF. The CDR3 nucleotides are TGTGCCAGCTCACCCAACTGGAACACTGAAGCTTTCTTT.

The chain carries TRBV29-1 and TRBJ2-3; tentatively, D is TRBD1 (5 bases). The germline V gene has CDR1 SQVTM and CDR2 ANQGSEA. Trimming stripped 5 bases from V and 2 bases from J, with 11 bases between. CDR3 length: 13 residues. The CDR3 spells CSVQGEHTDTQYF. The CDR3 bases are TGCAGCGTTCAGGGCGAGCACACAGATACGCAGTATTTT.

This clone came up a few times. The chain employs TRBV11-2 and TRBJ2-1, with 12 bases identical to TRBD2. The CDR3 is 15 residues long. J lost 6 bases, V lost 0 bases, and 0 bases had no gene match. Germline V gene data show CDR1 as SGHAT and CDR2 as FQNNGV. The CDR3 spells CASSLELAGGNEQFF. DNA of the CDR3: TGTGCCAGCAGCTTAGAACTAGCGGGGGGCAATGAGCAGTTCTTC.

The chain links TRBV28 to TRBJ1-5; no reliable D call. CDR3 length: 18 residues. V was trimmed by 2 bases and J by 1 base, leaving 18 bases between them. The germline V gene has CDR1 MDHEN and CDR2 SYDVKM. CDR3 region: CASSLAPRAVRSNQPQHF. CDR3 nucleotides: TGTGCCAGCAGTTTAGCCCCCCGAGCAGTACGAAGCAATCAGCCCCAGCATTTT. Drawing the rest from reference TRBV28 and TRBJ1-5, the complete variable domain is DVKVTQSSRYLVKRTGEKVFLECVQDMDHENMFWYRQDPGLGLRLIYFSYDVKMKEKGDIPEGYSVSREKKERFSLILESASTNQTSMYLCASSLAPRAVRSNQPQHFGDGTRLSIL.

The chain uses TRBV9 and TRBJ2-3; D unresolved. Germline V lookup: CDR1 SGDLS, CDR2 YYNGEE. Trimming removed 3 bases at V and 0 bases at J, with 11 bases between. The CDR3 runs to 15 residues. The CDR3 sequence: CASSGRLSSTDTQYF. DNA of the CDR3: TGTGCCAGCAGCGGAAGGTTGAGTAGCACAGATACGCAGTATTTT.

V usage is TRBV30 and J usage is TRBJ2-1; D is tentatively TRBD1 or TRBD2 (6 bases each). Germline V lookup: CDR1 GTSNPN, CDR2 SVGIG (reference sequence). The CDR3 covers 13 residues. V was shortened by 3 bases and J by 3 bases, with 9 bases between the two germline ends. This CDR3 reads CAWRGGLYNEQFF. Here the CDR3 DNA reads TGTGCCTGGAGGGGGGGCCTCTACAATGAGCAGTTCTTC.

The chain employs TRBV4-1 and TRBJ1-1; no clear D. The CDR3 totals 17 residues. The ends were cut back, 1 base at V and 0 bases at J, with 15 bases in the middle. Looked up from germline, CDR1 is MGHRA and CDR2 is YSYEKL. In DNA form, the CDR3 reads TGCGCCAGCAGCCAAGGTCGGGCAGTGAGTATGAACACTGAAGCTTTCTTT. It yields the protein CASSQGRAVSMNTEAFF.

The chain is built from TRBV29-1 and TRBJ2-1; 10 bases align to TRBD2. The CDR3 has 15 amino acids. CDR1 is SQVTM, CDR2 ANQGSEA, per germline. With 3 bases clipped from V and 3 bases from J, the junction kept 5 bases outside the gene matches. The CDR3 DNA is TGCAGCGTTGATACCCGGACTAGCGGCTACAATGAGCAGTTCTTC. Translation: CSVDTRTSGYNEQFF.

This clone was observed once. V is TRBV11-2 and J is TRBJ1-6; TRBD1 matches 7 bases. The junction had 15 bases not matched to a gene; V was cut back by 6 bases and J by 10 bases. Looked up from germline, CDR1 is SGHAT and CDR2 is FQNNGV. The CDR3 runs to 16 residues. The CDR3 bases are TGTGCCAGCAGAGCTAATCACCGACAGGGTTACTCACCCCTCCACTTT. Protein product: CASRANHRQGYSPLHF.

This clone was recorded a few times. The gene calls are TRBV9 and TRBJ2-3, with D unresolved. Trimming stripped 0 bases from V and 4 bases from J, with 12 bases between. The CDR3 length is 15 residues. Germline CDR1 SGDLS, CDR2 YYNGEE. CDR3 loop: CASSVAGIMADTQYF. As DNA, the CDR3 is TGTGCCAGCAGCGTAGCTGGGATTATGGCAGATACGCAGTATTTT.

V gene TRBV25-1 combines with J gene TRBJ1-5, with TRBD1 as a possible D gene (5 bases). Trimming took 2 bases from V and 9 from J, leaving 5 bases between them. CDR1 is MGHDK, CDR2 SYGVNS, per germline. The CDR3 extends over 11 amino acids. Here the CDR3 reads CASSEGGPQHF. The CDR3 DNA reads as TGTGCCAGCAGTGAAGGGGGGCCCCAGCATTTT.

This clone showed up just once. The chain has TRBV29-1 and TRBJ1-1, with TRBD1 as a possible D gene (6 bases). CDR3 length: 13 residues. The V end lost 7 bases, the J end lost 3 bases, and 15 bases lay between the germline ends. Germline V gene data show CDR1 as SQVTM and CDR2 as ANQGSEA. DNA of the CDR3: TGCAGCGCCACCCGGACAGCTGACACTGAAGCTTTCTTT. Translated, it gives CSATRTADTEAFF. Combining the CDR3 with reference TRBV29-1 and TRBJ1-1 gives the whole variable domain SAVISQKPSRDICQRGTSLTIQCQVDSQVTMMFWYRQQPGQSLTLIATANQGSEATYESGFVIDKFPISRPNLTFSTLTVSNMSPEDSSIYLCSATRTADTEAFFGQGTRLTVV.